This passage covers 9 T cell receptor beta chains from one sample sequenced in a study of cytomegalovirus exposure and HLA in healthy donors. Both 60 Vbeta primers and 13 Jbeta primers went into the PCR. Profiling relied on immunoSEQ multiplex PCR, and the TCRdb table lists in-frame clones only, not all of them. The table records 55,000 to 65,000 clones, approximately 80% of them present only once. Sequenced material: PBMCs. These receptors originate from a woman in her thirties or forties in good health and CMV-seropositive.

The rearrangement links TRBV5-1 to TRBJ2-5, with 15 bases aligning to TRBD2. The ends lost 1 base at V and 0 bases at J; junction bases unmatched: 13. In germline, CDR1 is SGHRS, CDR2 YFSETQ. There are 21 residues in the CDR3. DNA of the CDR3: TGCGCCAGCAGCTTGACGTCTCCAGGACTAGCGGGGGGGATTTACCAAGAGACCCAGTACTTC. This codes for CASSLTSPGLAGGIYQETQYF.

This clone has just one count. The genes are TRBV7-9 and TRBJ1-5; D not certain. Trimming removed 3 bases from V and 4 bases from J, with 7 bases in between. The V gene's germline CDR1 is SEHNR and CDR2 FQNEAQ (reference sequence). CDR3 length: 13 residues. The CDR3 DNA follows: TGTGCCAGCAGCTTCGACGGGAATCAGCCCCAGCATTTT. This sequence encodes CASSFDGNQPQHF. Full variable domain (remainder filled in from reference TRBV7-9 and TRBJ1-5): DTGVSQNPRHKITKRGQNVTFRCDPISEHNRLYWYRQTLGQGPEFLTYFQNEAQLEKSRLLSDRFSAERPKGSFSTLEIQRTEQGDSAMYLCASSFDGNQPQHFGDGTRLSIL.

The chain links TRBV5-1 to TRBJ1-2; TRBD1 matches at 9 bases. The J segment lost 6 bases and the V segment lost 0 bases, leaving 6 bases of the junction unmatched. Germline CDR1 is SGHRS and CDR2 is YFSETQ. This CDR3 region has 15 residues. The CDR3 loop is CASSLATGTGNGYTF. The CDR3, as DNA: TGCGCCAGCAGCTTGGCCACCGGGACAGGGAATGGCTACACCTTC.

On this clone itself: This sample includes further DNA sequences coding for the same CDR3. The chain recombines TRBV6-5 with TRBJ2-3; D gene unclear. Trimming removed 5 bases from V and 1 base from J, with 7 bases in between. Germline V gene lookup returns CDR1 MNHEY and CDR2 SVGAGI. The CDR3 totals 13 residues. DNA of the CDR3: TGTGCCAGCAGTCCCAGTGGCACAGATACGCAGTATTTT. This sequence encodes CASSPSGTDTQYF.

This clone came up once. The rearrangement uses TRBV5-4 and TRBJ1-2, with a weak D call TRBD1 (6 bases). Trimming left V 2 bases short and J 4 bases short, with 9 bases between. Germline CDR1 is SGHNT and CDR2 is YYREEE (reference sequence). This CDR3 is 13 amino acids long. The CDR3 sequence is CASSFGDTYGYTF. For the CDR3, the DNA is TGTGCCAGCAGCTTCGGGGACACCTATGGCTACACCTTC.

This clone was recorded only once. The rearrangement uses TRBV5-1 and TRBJ1-2, with D unresolved. This CDR3 comprises 13 residues. Per the germline V gene, CDR1 is SGHRS and CDR2 is YFSETQ. Trimming took off 4 bases at V and 2 bases at J, with 9 bases between the two ends. The CDR3 DNA follows: TGCGCCAGCAGCGAGCCGGGGAACTATGGCTACACCTTC. It encodes CASSEPGNYGYTF.

The rearrangement links TRBV7-2 to TRBJ1-1; TRBD1 is a possible D gene (5 bases). The V gene lost 1 base and the J gene lost 3 bases, with 9 bases spanning the gap. The CDR3 extends over 14 amino acids. CDR1 is SGHTA, CDR2 FQGNSA, per germline. The CDR3 loop reads CASSLVGGDTEAFF. In DNA, the CDR3 is TGTGCCAGCAGCTTAGTTGGGGGGGACACTGAAGCTTTCTTT.

This rearrangement joins TRBV6-5 to TRBJ2-1; 8 bases map to TRBD2. J lost 4 bases, V lost 0 bases, and 5 bases had no gene match. Per the germline V gene, CDR1 is MNHEY and CDR2 is SVGAGI. CDR3 length: 16 residues. The CDR3 nucleotides read TGTGCCAGCAGTTACTCTCTAGCGGGCGGGTACAATGAGCAGTTCTTC. It specifies CASSYSLAGGYNEQFF.

The V call is TRBV7-7, the J call TRBJ1-1, with D perhaps TRBD1 (6 bases). The CDR3 length is 13 residues. Germline CDR1 is SSHAT and CDR2 is FNYEAQ (reference sequence). V lost 3 bases, J lost 1 base, and 6 bases lay in between. DNA of the CDR3: TGTGCCAGCAGCTTGGACAGGAACACTGAAGCTTTCTTT. Translating it yields CASSLDRNTEAFF. The whole variable domain, remainder taken from reference TRBV7-7 and TRBJ1-1, is GAGVSQSPRYKVTKRGQDVTLRCDPISSHATLYWYQQALGQGPEFLTYFNYEAQPDKSGLPSDRFSAERPEGSISTLTIQRTEQRDSAMYRCASSLDRNTEAFFGQGTRLTVV.